What follows describes a single TCR beta chain. Its antigen is unidentified. This PCR relied on a set of 60 Vbeta primers and 13 Jbeta primers. Profiling relied on immunoSEQ multiplex PCR, and the TCRdb table lists in-frame clones only, not all of them. The repertoire holds roughly 190,000 clones, with about 13% as singletons. This entry is derived from a study of cytomegalovirus exposure and HLA in healthy donors. This CDR3 has 15 amino acids. The germline V gene has CDR1 GTSNPN and CDR2 SVGIG (reference sequence). After removal of 2 bases from V and 4 bases from J, the junction contained 9 bases not matched to a gene. The study, taken as a whole, reports: Cytomegalovirus status was reportedly diagnosed by the classifier with high sensitivity and specificity. Most TCR sequences showed up rarely, but some public TCRs showed up in many donors. Later analysis showed most CMV-associated TCR beta chains appearing HLA-restricted.

Sequenced material: PBMCs. The source is a man aged 50 to 59 in good health and CMV-seropositive. The rearrangement uses TRBV30 and TRBJ2-5; TRBD1 matches at 8 bases. The CDR3 is CAWSSTSRGRETQYF. The CDR3 bases are TGTGCCTGGAGTAGTACGTCCAGGGGGCGAGAGACCCAGTACTTC.